This entry lists 23 T cell receptor beta chains sequenced from one sample in a study of early T cells in non-severe SARS-CoV-2 infection. TCRdb used MiXCR to reprocess the 5' RACE reads, holding one entry per CDR3 protein. The sample gives tens of thousands of distinct CDR3 sequences, over 9% of which show up once; about 8.3% is in the top ten. The sequenced sample was whole blood, obtained at baseline. These receptors all come from an adult who was a healthcare worker with PCR-confirmed SARS-CoV-2 infection or an uninfected control (not recorded which).

The sample holds many counts of this clonotype. This sequence joins TRBV27 and TRBJ2-7; 9 nucleotides line up with TRBD1. Germline values: CDR1 MNHEY, CDR2 SMNVEV (reference sequence). Trimming took 5 bases from V and 2 from J; bases not matched to a gene: 1. The CDR3 has 13 amino acids. CDR3 amino acids: CASSRQGAYEQYF. The CDR3 DNA is TGTGCCAGCAGTAGACAGGGGGCCTACGAGCAGTACTTC.

The V call is TRBV11-2, the J call TRBJ1-1; D unclear. V lost 5 bases, J lost 2 bases, and 12 bases lay in between. CDR1 and CDR2 from the germline V gene are SGHAT and FQNNGV. CDR3 length: 14 residues. CDR3 protein: CASSHRHTNTEAFF. Here the CDR3 DNA reads TGTGCCAGCAGCCACCGACATACAAACACTGAAGCTTTCTTT.

This clonotype was counted many times. J is TRBJ2-7 and V is TRBV7-2, with D unclear. In germline, CDR1 is SGHTA, CDR2 FQGNSA. This CDR3 comprises 13 residues. V was clipped by 1 base and J by 3 bases, with 7 bases between them. CDR3 sequence reads: CASSLGVGYEQYF. The CDR3, as DNA: TGTGCCAGCAGCTTAGGGGTGGGCTACGAGCAGTACTTC.

This clonotype has a handful of counts. This chain joins TRBV4-2 and TRBJ1-2; 7 bases match TRBD1. Per germline, CDR1 LGHNA and CDR2 YNFKEQ. J was trimmed by 5 bases and V by 2 bases; bases with no gene match: 8. CDR3 length equals 15 residues. Written as DNA, the CDR3 is TGTGCCAGCAGCCAACACTTCGACAGGGCATATGGCTACACCTTC. It translates to CASSQHFDRAYGYTF.

V usage is TRBV7-6 and J usage is TRBJ1-4; D not certain. Deletions cut 4 bases from V and 5 bases from J, with 8 bases between. CDR3 length: 13 amino acids. Germline V gene sequence: CDR1 SGHVS, CDR2 FNYEAQ. CDR3 in amino acids: CASSWAGNEKLFF. The CDR3 nucleotides read TGTGCCAGCAGCTGGGCCGGAAATGAAAAACTGTTTTTT. Supplemented by reference TRBV7-6 and TRBJ1-4, the full variable domain reads GAGVSQSPRYKVTKRGQDVALRCDPISGHVSLYWYRQALGQGPEFLTYFNYEAQQDKSGLPNDRFSAERPEGSISTLTIQRTEQRDSAMYRCASSWAGNEKLFFGSGTQLSVL.

The chain recombines TRBV7-3 with TRBJ1-6; no clear D. Deletions cut 5 bases from V and 10 bases from J, with 12 bases between. The CDR3 has 13 amino acids. Germline CDR1 and CDR2: SGHTA and FQGTGA. The CDR3 is CASSRTGNSPLHF. CDR3 bases: TGTGCCAGCAGCCGGACGGGTAACTCACCCCTCCACTTT.

V usage is TRBV24-1 and J usage is TRBJ1-5; 8 nucleotides match TRBD1. Per germline, CDR1 KGHDR and CDR2 SFDVKD. The CDR3 has 14 residues. The V segment lost 7 bases and the J segment 4 bases; nucleotides outside the gene matches: 5. The CDR3 here is CATREQGANQPQHF. CDR3 bases: TGTGCCACCAGAGAGCAGGGGGCGAATCAGCCCCAGCATTTT.

For the CDR3, the DNA is TGTGCCAGCAGCCCTTACGGGGAATACGAGCAGTACTTC. It translates to CASSPYGEYEQYF. The chain is built from TRBV6-5 and TRBJ2-7; D perhaps matches TRBD2 (5 bases). The CDR3 has 13 amino acids. Looked up from germline, CDR1 is MNHEY and CDR2 is SVGAGI. V was cut by 6 bases and J by 4 bases, with 13 bases left in between.

The chain employs TRBV19 and TRBJ2-1; D may be TRBD1 (5 bases). The V end was cut by 3 bases, the J end by 8 bases, with 8 bases between. This CDR3 contains 12 residues. Per the germline V gene, CDR1 is LNHDA and CDR2 is SQIVND (reference sequence). As DNA, the CDR3 is TGTGCCAGTAGTATCAAAGGGGATGAGCAGTTCTTC. Amino acids: CASSIKGDEQFF. The full variable domain, in which reference TRBV19 and TRBJ2-1 provide the parts outside the CDR3, is DGGITQSPKYLFRKEGQNVTLSCEQNLNHDAMYWYRQDPGQGLRLIYYSQIVNDFQKGDIAEGYSVSREKKESFPLTVTSAQKNPTAFYLCASSIKGDEQFFGPGTRLTVL.

V usage is TRBV6-6 and J usage is TRBJ2-7; D is unresolved. The germline V gene has CDR1 MNHNY and CDR2 SVGAGI (reference sequence). Trimming shortened V by 7 bases and J by 7 bases, and 20 bases separated the two germline ends. CDR3 length: 14 amino acids. The CDR3 sequence: CASTSEYRSWEQYF. Here the CDR3 DNA reads TGTGCCAGCACTTCGGAGTACCGCAGTTGGGAGCAGTACTTC.

This clonotype was counted ten times or more. The chain uses TRBV3-1 and TRBJ2-3; D possibly corresponds to TRBD2 (5 bases). V lost 8 bases to trimming and J lost 8 bases, with 17 bases between them. Germline V gives CDR1 LGHDT, CDR2 YNNKEL (reference sequence). The CDR3 is 13 amino acids. CDR3 loop: CASQRVSASTQYF. The CDR3 DNA sequence: TGTGCCAGCCAGAGGGTTTCGGCGTCTACGCAGTATTTT.

This clonotype turned up a few times. The chain employs TRBV29-1 and TRBJ1-6; D unresolved. CDR1 and CDR2 from the germline V gene are SQVTM and ANQGSEA. The CDR3 is 16 residues long. V lost 0 bases and J lost 8, with 17 bases in between. CDR3 sequence (DNA): TGCAGCGTTGAAGATCCATATGAGCCCCGGGATTCACCCCTCCACTTT. This translates into CSVEDPYEPRDSPLHF.

The genes are TRBV7-2 and TRBJ1-2; maybe TRBD1 (5 bases). CDR1 is SGHTA and CDR2 is FQGNSA in the germline V gene. V was shortened by 1 base and J by 6 bases, with 15 bases between the two germline ends. CDR3 size: 15 residues. CDR3 coding DNA: TGTGCCAGCAGCTTAGTCCTAGGGGTTAATAATGGCTACACCTTC. Its protein product is CASSLVLGVNNGYTF.

The chain is built from TRBV9 and TRBJ2-1; D tentatively fits TRBD1 or TRBD2 (5 bases each). This CDR3 spans 15 amino acids. The V end lost 0 bases, the J end lost 4 bases, and 11 bases lay between the germline ends. Germline V gives CDR1 SGDLS, CDR2 YYNGEE. CDR3 nucleotides: TGTGCCAGCAGCGTAGGGCTAGAGGGGTACAATGAGCAGTTCTTC. Translation gives CASSVGLEGYNEQFF.

This clonotype has ten or more counts. The chain carries TRBV30 and TRBJ1-1, with a tentative D call TRBD1 (6 bases). The CDR3 consists of 13 residues. The germline CDR1 and CDR2 sequences are GTSNPN and SVGIG (reference sequence). For the CDR3, the DNA is TGTGCGTGGCGGGGGGACACCTACACTGAAGCTTTCTTT. Translating gives CAWRGDTYTEAFF. The full variable domain, with the rest looked up from reference TRBV30 and TRBJ1-1, is SQTIHQWPATLVQPVGSPLSLECTVEGTSNPNLYWYRQAAGRGLQLLFYSVGIGQISSEVPQNLSASRPQDRQFILSSKKLLLSDSGFYLCAWRGDTYTEAFFGQGTRLTVV.

The CDR3 nucleotides are TGTGCCATCAGTGATCAGATAGCCAAAAACATTCAGTACTTC. Protein: CAISDQIAKNIQYF. The chain carries TRBV10-3 and TRBJ2-4; D is unresolved. Trimming took 3 bases from V and 0 from J, leaving 6 bases between them. CDR3 size: 14 residues. Germline V gene data show CDR1 as ENHRY and CDR2 as SYGVKD.

Turning to this clonotype: At one boundary the junction diverges from the germline segment, which might be a read error. This rearrangement joins TRBV2 to TRBJ1-1; TRBD1 aligns across 11 bases. In germline, CDR1 is SNHLY, CDR2 FYNNEI. This CDR3 region has 17 residues. For the CDR3, the DNA is TGTGCCAGCAGAGAAGGACAGGGGGCGCGGGCGAACACTGAAGCTTTCTTT. Amino acids: CASREGQGARANTEAFF. The full variable domain, its missing parts supplied by reference TRBV2 and TRBJ1-1, is EPEVTQTPSHQVTQMGQEVILRCVPISNHLYFYWYRQILGQKVEFLVSFYNNEISEKSEIFDDQFSVERPDGSNFTLKIRSTKLEDSAMYFCASREGQGARANTEAFFGQGTRLTVV.

The rearrangement links TRBV12-5 to TRBJ2-1, with TRBD1 matching over 7 bases. Looked up from germline, CDR1 is LGHNT and CDR2 is FRNRAP. The CDR3 is 15 amino acids. V dropped 3 bases and J dropped 7; count of bases not matched to a gene: 9. The CDR3, as DNA: TGTGCTAGTGGTTTTACAGGGGAGATCGCGAATGAGCAGTTCTTC. Translated: CASGFTGEIANEQFF.

The chain links TRBV6-5 to TRBJ2-7; 7 bases fit TRBD2. The CDR3 loop spans 16 amino acids. Germline V lookup: CDR1 MNHEY, CDR2 SVGAGI. Trimming took 2 bases from V and 2 from J; bases not matched to a gene: 9. CDR3 in amino acids: CASSYEAGRDAYEQYF. The CDR3 DNA sequence: TGTGCCAGCAGTTACGAGGCAGGGAGGGATGCCTACGAGCAGTACTTC.

This sequence joins TRBV10-2 and TRBJ2-3; D might be TRBD1 or TRBD2, each matching 5 bases. Germline CDR1 WSHSY, CDR2 SAAADI. V was cut by 7 bases and J by 5 bases, with 19 bases left in between. This CDR3 has 15 amino acids. CDR3 bases: TGCGCCAGCACGGATAGTGGGGGTTCAGGAGATACGCAGTATTTT. Protein product: CASTDSGGSGDTQYF.

The chain has TRBV3-1 and TRBJ1-5; D gene unclear. V lost 0 bases and J 5 bases, leaving 5 bases between the germline ends. The CDR3 is 13 amino acids. CDR1 and CDR2 (germline): LGHDT, YNNKEL (reference sequence). CDR3 sequence reads: CASSQDSYQPQHF. In DNA, the CDR3 is TGTGCCAGCAGCCAAGACAGTTATCAGCCCCAGCATTTT.

This chain connects TRBV30 to TRBJ2-2; D may correspond to TRBD1 or TRBD2 (5 bases each). V lost 5 bases and J 6 bases, leaving 16 bases between the germline ends. Germline loops: CDR1 GTSNPN, CDR2 SVGIG (reference sequence). The CDR3 sequence is 14 residues long. In nucleotides, the CDR3 is TGTGCCTGGGCCCCCGGTGTGGGGGCCGGGGAGCTGTTTTTT. It encodes CAWAPGVGAGELFF.

The chain joins TRBV29-1 to TRBJ1-6; TRBD1 agrees at 7 bases. With 4 bases clipped from V and 7 bases from J, the junction kept 4 bases outside the gene matches. The CDR3 loop spans 13 amino acids. Germline V gene lookup returns CDR1 SQVTM and CDR2 ANQGSEA. This CDR3 reads CSVAQGTNSPLHF. Here the CDR3 DNA reads TGCAGCGTTGCACAGGGGACCAATTCACCCCTCCACTTT.